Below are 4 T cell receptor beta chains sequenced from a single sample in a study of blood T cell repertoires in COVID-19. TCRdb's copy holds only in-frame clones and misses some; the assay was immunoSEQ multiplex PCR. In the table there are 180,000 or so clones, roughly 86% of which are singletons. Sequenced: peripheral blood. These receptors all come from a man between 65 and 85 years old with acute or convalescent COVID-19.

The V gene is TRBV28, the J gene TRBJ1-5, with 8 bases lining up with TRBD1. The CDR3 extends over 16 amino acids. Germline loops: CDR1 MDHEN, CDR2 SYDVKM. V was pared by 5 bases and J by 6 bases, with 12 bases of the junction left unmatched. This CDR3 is CASSRAPGQGGQPQHF. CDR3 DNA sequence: TGTGCCAGCAGTAGAGCCCCAGGACAGGGTGGTCAGCCCCAGCATTTT.

CDR3 sequence: CASSTIARGSYNEQFF. In DNA, the CDR3 is TGTGCCAGCAGCACAATTGCGCGGGGGTCCTACAATGAGCAGTTCTTC. The J gene is TRBJ2-1, the V gene TRBV7-8; 7 positions match TRBD2. The CDR3 runs 16 residues. The germline CDR1 and CDR2 sequences are SGHVS and FQNEAQ. V was clipped by 5 bases and J by 1 base; unmatched bases: 8.

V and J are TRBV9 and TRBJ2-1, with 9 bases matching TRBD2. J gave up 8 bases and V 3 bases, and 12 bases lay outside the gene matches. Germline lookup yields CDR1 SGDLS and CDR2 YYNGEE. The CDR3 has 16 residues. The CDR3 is CASSAYSGGVGDEQFF. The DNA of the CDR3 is TGTGCCAGCAGCGCATATAGCGGGGGCGTCGGGGATGAGCAGTTCTTC.

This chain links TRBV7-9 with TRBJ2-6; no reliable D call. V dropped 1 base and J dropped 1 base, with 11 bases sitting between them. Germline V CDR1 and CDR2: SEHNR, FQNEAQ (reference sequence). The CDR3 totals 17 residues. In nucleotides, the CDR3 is TGTGCCAGCAGCTTAGACTTTGTCGGTTCTGGGGCCAACGTCCTGACTTTC. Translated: CASSLDFVGSGANVLTF.